The clone carrying this T cell receptor (beta chain) was seen a handful of times. What it recognizes is unknown. The CDR3 has 15 amino acids. In germline, CDR1 is SGHDT, CDR2 YYEEEE. The V segment lost 2 bases and the J segment 7 bases; nucleotides outside the gene matches: 10. Multiplex PCR with BIOMED2 TRB-A/B primer pools amplified TRB rearrangements. From the multiplex PCR reads, TCRdb called clonotypes with MiXCR, one entry per CDR3 protein. In the table there are roughly 25,000 distinct CDR3 sequences, approximately 30% of which are singletons. The sample originates from a study of T and B cells in COVID-19 patients. Study-level information: COVID-19 patients gave peripheral blood either during active infection or after recovery.

Blood genomic DNA input for TRB amplification was roughly 220-500 ng. The study, taken as a whole, reports: The recovered cohort had 2,000 or so exclusive TCR clusters, including approximately 31 low generation probability clusters. Clonality of TRB repertoires was high in active COVID-19; recovery brought above-healthy diversity and richness. Few blood samples existed from mildly ill patients during symptoms or early in severe cases.

Sequenced input: blood. The TCR comes from a human donor who had recovered from COVID-19. The chain uses TRBV5-6 and TRBJ2-7; 9 positions agree with TRBD1. The DNA of the CDR3 is TGTGCCAGCAGCTTAACAGGGGGCAAGGGCGAGGAGCAGTACTTC. Translating it yields CASSLTGGKGEEQYF.